Shown below are 4 T cell receptor beta chains from a single sample sequenced in a study of shared clonotypes between healthy human individuals. Sequencing was performed with immunoSEQ multiplex PCR; in TCRdb, only in-frame clones are kept and a portion is missing. The sample shows about 1.1 million clones, around three quarters of them seen only once. The sequenced sample was memory CD4+ T cells from PBMCs. Subset reported: CD45RA-negative fraction. All receptors come from a man aged 18-30 years in good health. Some clones in this sample may be carry-over from other donors' samples.

The chain carries TRBV7-9 and TRBJ1-4, with 8 bases that match TRBD1. Per the germline V gene, CDR1 is SEHNR and CDR2 is FQNEAQ (reference sequence). This CDR3 spans 14 amino acids. The junction had 7 bases not matched to a gene; V was cut back by 5 bases and J by 8 bases. This CDR3 reads CASSVTGVGEKLFF. The CDR3 nucleotides are TGTGCCAGCAGCGTGACAGGGGTAGGAGAAAAACTGTTTTTT.

The V and J genes are TRBV6-6 and TRBJ1-2; no clear D. This CDR3 is built from 15 residues. Per the germline V gene, CDR1 is MNHNY and CDR2 is SVGAGI (reference sequence). Deletions cut 5 bases from V and 4 bases from J, with 17 bases between. This CDR3 reads CASSRNREAGYGYTF. In DNA form, the CDR3 reads TGTGCCAGCAGTCGCAACCGGGAGGCGGGCTATGGCTACACCTTC.

About this clone itself: At one end the junction does not follow the germline gene, possibly because of a read error. V usage is TRBV7-2 and J usage is TRBJ2-7; TRBD2 aligns across 11 bases. The CDR3 is 12 amino acids. Germline assignment: CDR1 SGHTA and CDR2 FQGNSA. The CDR3 here is CASSSYGGLAEF. The DNA for the CDR3 is TGTGCCAGCAGCTCCTACGGGGGACTAGCGGAATTC.

Concerning this clone itself: Other nucleotide sequences from this sample produce the same CDR3. The chain recombines TRBV7-2 with TRBJ2-7; 7 bases fit TRBD1. Trimming cost V 2 bases and J 4 bases; bases outside gene matches: 5. Germline V gives CDR1 SGHTA, CDR2 FQGNSA. This CDR3 contains 14 residues. The DNA of the CDR3 is TGTGCCAGCAGCTTATTAGGGGGCAATTACGAGCAGTACTTC. Amino acids: CASSLLGGNYEQYF. Full variable domain (missing parts from reference TRBV7-2 and TRBJ2-7): GAGVSQSPSNKVTEKGKDVELRCDPISGHTALYWYRQSLGQGLEFLIYFQGNSAPDKSGLPSDRFSAERTGGSVSTLTIQRTQQEDSAVYLCASSLLGGNYEQYFGPGTRLTVT.